The 32 T cell receptor beta chains in this list originate from one sample, sequenced in a study of blood T cell repertoires in COVID-19. Some clones are missing from TCRdb's copy, which holds only in-frame ones; the method was immunoSEQ multiplex PCR. The table lists about 480,000 clones, roughly 90% of them singletons. Sequencing input: PBMCs or T cells enriched from blood (not recorded which). All receptors derive from a woman aged 40 to 50 who had recovered from COVID-19.

The chain uses TRBV19 and TRBJ2-7, with D tentatively TRBD2 (5 bases). Germline loops: CDR1 LNHDA, CDR2 SQIVND (reference sequence). CDR3 length equals 13 residues. Trimming shortened V by 5 bases and J by 1 base, and 9 bases separated the two germline ends. The CDR3 loop is CASSPGLSYEQYF. DNA for the CDR3: TGTGCCAGTAGTCCCGGACTGTCCTACGAGCAGTACTTC.

This chain uses TRBV7-2 with TRBJ1-1; D is perhaps TRBD1 (5 bases). The germline V and J ends were trimmed by 0 bases and 4 bases, with 9 bases remaining between them. The CDR3 contains 14 residues. The germline gives CDR1 SGHTA, CDR2 FQGNSA. CDR3 region: CASSLANQGTEAFF. The CDR3 bases are TGTGCCAGCAGCTTAGCGAATCAGGGCACTGAAGCTTTCTTT.

This sequence joins TRBV29-1 and TRBJ2-5; TRBD2 is a possible D gene (6 bases). Trimming took off 2 bases at V and 3 bases at J, with 13 bases between the two ends. The CDR3 sequence is 14 residues long. Germline V lookup: CDR1 SQVTM, CDR2 ANQGSEA. The CDR3 coding sequence is TGCAGCGTTGAATTAGGTCTAGCGAAAGAGACCCAGTACTTC. Translation: CSVELGLAKETQYF.

V and J are TRBV14 and TRBJ2-7; 9 bases are a match to TRBD1. Germline V gene sequence: CDR1 SGHDN, CDR2 FVKESK. The CDR3 loop spans 17 amino acids. V shed 0 bases and J 1 base; nucleotides not matched to a gene: 7. The CDR3 DNA reads as TGTGCCAGCAGCCAAGAGGGACAGGGAATCCCTTCCTACGAGCAGTACTTC. Its translation is CASSQEGQGIPSYEQYF.

V and J are TRBV18 and TRBJ2-7, with 9 bases identical to TRBD2. V lost 6 bases, J lost 1 base, and 7 bases stayed unmatched. Germline V gene data show CDR1 as KGHSH and CDR2 as LQKENI. The CDR3 is 15 amino acids. CDR3: CASSRSGSLSYEQYF. Here the CDR3 DNA reads TGTGCCAGCTCGCGTAGCGGGAGCCTTTCCTACGAGCAGTACTTC.

The chain has TRBV4-2 and TRBJ2-7; D is possibly TRBD2 (6 bases). V lost 0 bases and J 6 bases, leaving 21 bases between the germline ends. The CDR3 loop spans 17 amino acids. The germline CDR1 and CDR2 sequences are LGHNA and YNFKEQ. CDR3 residues: CASSQEYGRDLLFEQYF. DNA for the CDR3: TGTGCCAGCAGCCAAGAATACGGGCGGGACCTTCTGTTCGAGCAGTACTTC.

J is TRBJ1-5 and V is TRBV10-3, with 11 bases lining up with TRBD1. CDR3 size: 15 residues. V shed 3 bases, J shed 5 bases, and the junction held 3 bases outside the gene matches. Germline CDR1 ENHRY, CDR2 SYGVKD. The CDR3 loop is CAISEGQGADQPQHF. The DNA for the CDR3 is TGTGCCATCAGTGAAGGACAGGGGGCTGATCAGCCCCAGCATTTT.

V gene TRBV4-1 combines with J gene TRBJ1-1; 7 bases line up with TRBD1. CDR1 is MGHRA and CDR2 is YSYEKL in the germline V gene. Trimming cost V 4 bases and J 0 bases; bases outside gene matches: 5. This CDR3 has 15 residues. CDR3 sequence (DNA): TGCGCCAGCAGCCTAGGGACAGTTATGAACACTGAAGCTTTCTTT. This gives the protein CASSLGTVMNTEAFF.

The V and J genes are TRBV11-2 and TRBJ1-5, with D possibly matching TRBD1 (5 bases). Germline CDR1 SGHAT, CDR2 FQNNGV. The CDR3 totals 20 residues. The V end was cut by 0 bases, the J end by 0 bases, with 21 bases between. CDR3 in amino acids: CASSLEGSHRSLYSNQPQHF. CDR3 bases: TGTGCCAGCAGCTTAGAGGGGTCCCACAGGAGCCTATATAGCAATCAGCCCCAGCATTTT.

The CDR3 spells CASSFDTYGNTIYF. The CDR3 DNA sequence: TGTGCCAGTAGTTTCGACACGTACGGAAACACCATATATTTT. The rearrangement uses TRBV19 and TRBJ1-3, with D uncertain. Germline CDR1 is LNHDA and CDR2 is SQIVND (reference sequence). Trimming removed 5 bases at V and 4 bases at J, with 12 bases between. This CDR3 has 14 amino acids.

The CDR3 loop is CAWSGGQGGVTDTQYF. The CDR3 coding sequence is TGTGCCTGGAGCGGGGGTCAGGGGGGCGTCACAGATACGCAGTATTTT. The chain uses TRBV30 and TRBJ2-3, with TRBD1 as a possible D gene (7 bases). The germline CDR1 and CDR2 sequences are GTSNPN and SVGIG (reference sequence). V was cut by 3 bases and J by 2 bases, with 18 bases left in between. The CDR3 length is 16 residues.

The genes are TRBV3-1 (or the pseudogene TRBV3-2) and TRBJ2-7; D gene uncertain. The CDR3 is 15 residues long. V lost 6 bases to trimming and J lost 0 bases, with 15 bases between them. Germline CDR1 and CDR2: LGHDT and YNNKEL (reference sequence). In DNA, the CDR3 is TGTGCCAGCAGTCCCAATATGGGCAGCTCCTACGAGCAGTACTTC. Translating gives CASSPNMGSSYEQYF.

In DNA, the CDR3 is TGTGCCATCTCCACAGGGATCACAGATACGCAGTATTTT. Its translation: CAISTGITDTQYF. V is TRBV10-3 and J is TRBJ2-3; D might be TRBD1 (6 bases). The CDR3 totals 13 residues. From germline, CDR1 is ENHRY and CDR2 SYGVKD. Between the trimmed V and J ends, which lost 8 bases and 2 bases, there was a span of 11 bases.

The chain has TRBV5-6 and TRBJ2-5; 8 positions agree with TRBD2. The CDR3 extends over 16 amino acids. Germline V gene data show CDR1 as SGHDT and CDR2 as YYEEEE. V was clipped by 1 base and J by 2 bases; unmatched bases: 7. The CDR3 reads CASSLRAGGSQETQYF. Written as DNA, the CDR3 is TGTGCCAGCAGCTTGAGGGCGGGAGGTAGTCAAGAGACCCAGTACTTC.

The rearrangement links TRBV27 to TRBJ2-2; no clear D. V lost 6 bases and J lost 0, with 8 bases in between. CDR3 length equals 14 residues. The germline V gene has CDR1 MNHEY and CDR2 SMNVEV (reference sequence). The CDR3 region is CASRVQSNTGELFF. Here the CDR3 DNA reads TGTGCCAGCAGGGTACAGTCGAACACCGGGGAGCTGTTTTTT.

The chain couples TRBV7-8 to TRBJ2-7; possible D gene TRBD2, 6 bases. V dropped 6 bases and J dropped 0 bases, with 18 bases sitting between them. CDR3 length equals 16 residues. Germline V CDR1 and CDR2: SGHVS, FQNEAQ. The DNA for the CDR3 is TGTGCCAGCAGTCTAGCGACAAATTTACGCTCCTACGAGCAGTACTTC. It codes for CASSLATNLRSYEQYF.

This chain connects TRBV19 to TRBJ2-7; the match to TRBD2 covers 7 bases. This CDR3 contains 15 residues. The germline gives CDR1 LNHDA, CDR2 SQIVND (reference sequence). V lost 6 bases, J lost 1 base, and 9 bases stayed unmatched. The CDR3 DNA sequence: TGTGCCAGTAGAGGCGGGAGCGCCCCTTCCTACGAGCAGTACTTC. Translation: CASRGGSAPSYEQYF.

The V and J genes are TRBV28 and TRBJ1-2, with 10 bases that match TRBD1. From germline, CDR1 is MDHEN and CDR2 SYDVKM. This CDR3 spans 16 amino acids. The V and J ends lost 2 bases and 4 bases, in that order; junction bases with no gene match: 7. CDR3 sequence (DNA): TGTGCCAGCAGTTTAATGGGACAGGGGAATTCCTATGGCTACACCTTC. It is translated as CASSLMGQGNSYGYTF.

This chain uses TRBV11-2 with TRBJ2-2; TRBD2 matches 9 bases. CDR1 is SGHAT and CDR2 is FQNNGV in the germline V gene. The J segment lost 6 bases and the V segment lost 6 bases, leaving 8 bases of the junction unmatched. This CDR3 has 15 residues. The CDR3 DNA reads as TGTGCCAGCAGAAAGCCGGGACTAGCTCCCGGGGAGCTGTTTTTT. It encodes CASRKPGLAPGELFF.

The V call is TRBV2, the J call TRBJ1-2, with 9 bases matching TRBD1. The CDR3 is 14 amino acids. V gave up 5 bases and J gave up 4 bases; unmatched junction bases: 5. The germline V gene has CDR1 SNHLY and CDR2 FYNNEI. The CDR3 here is CASSWDRVSYGYTF. CDR3 coding DNA: TGTGCCAGCAGTTGGGACAGGGTTAGCTATGGCTACACCTTC.

The V gene is TRBV6-5, the J gene TRBJ1-2, with 8 nucleotides matching TRBD1. CDR3 length: 15 amino acids. V was pared by 4 bases and J by 6 bases, with 10 bases of the junction left unmatched. Germline lookup yields CDR1 MNHEY and CDR2 SVGAGI. The CDR3 DNA follows: TGTGCCAGCAGTTGGAGACCGGGACAGGCCCATGGCTACACCTTC. The encoded protein is CASSWRPGQAHGYTF.

The chain joins TRBV27 to TRBJ1-6; possible D gene TRBD1, 5 bases. Per germline, CDR1 MNHEY and CDR2 SMNVEV (reference sequence). This CDR3 comprises 14 residues. V gave up 0 bases and J gave up 8 bases, with 8 bases separating them. CDR3 residues: CASSLSTAYSPLHF. CDR3 DNA: TGTGCCAGCAGTTTATCGACAGCCTATTCACCCCTCCACTTT.

This sequence joins TRBV11-2 and TRBJ1-3, with D perhaps matching TRBD1 (6 bases). Germline V gene data show CDR1 as SGHAT and CDR2 as FQNNGV. The CDR3 is 15 residues long. Trimming removed 5 bases at V and 6 bases at J, with 17 bases between. The DNA for the CDR3 is TGTGCCAGCAGCCCTCTGGCTGGGGACATAAACACCATATATTTT. This translates into CASSPLAGDINTIYF.

V and J are TRBV3-1 (or the pseudogene TRBV3-2) and TRBJ2-3; 8 bases map to TRBD1. This CDR3 region has 15 residues. With V trimmed by 2 bases and J by 5 bases, 6 bases remained unmatched. CDR1 is LGHDT, CDR2 YNNKEL, per germline (reference sequence). CDR3 region: CASSQFRQGLDTQYF. In DNA, the CDR3 is TGTGCCAGCAGCCAATTCAGACAGGGGTTAGATACGCAGTATTTT.

This chain connects TRBV11-2 to TRBJ1-6; unclear D gene. Germline V gene sequence: CDR1 SGHAT, CDR2 FQNNGV. CDR3 length: 14 amino acids. Trimming stripped 10 bases from V and 10 bases from J, with 20 bases between. The CDR3 region is CATTGRPEGSPLHF. Here the CDR3 DNA reads TGTGCCACCACGGGCCGGCCGGAGGGATCACCCCTCCACTTT.

This clone has only a few counts. The same CDR3 arises from other DNA sequences in this sample as well. The chain recombines TRBV12-3 or TRBV12-4 with TRBJ2-5; D is unclear. The CDR3 sequence is 11 residues long. The V gene lost 6 bases and the J gene lost 5 bases, with 7 bases spanning the gap. The CDR3 region is CASSSLETQYF. DNA for the CDR3: TGTGCCAGCAGCTCTCTCGAGACCCAGTACTTC.

The J gene is TRBJ2-1, the V gene TRBV13, with 7 bases lining up with TRBD2. This CDR3 is 18 amino acids long. Germline V gene data show CDR1 as PRHDT and CDR2 as FYEKMQ (reference sequence). V trimming: 5 bases; J trimming: 1 base; junction bases outside the gene matches: 14. The CDR3 here is CASSVHHPSGRSYNEQFF. CDR3 DNA sequence: TGTGCCAGCAGCGTCCACCACCCTAGCGGTCGATCCTACAATGAGCAGTTCTTC.

This chain's CDR3 is CASSLTAGDEQFF. The CDR3 nucleotides are TGTGCCAGTAGTCTCACAGCGGGAGATGAGCAGTTCTTC. The chain links TRBV19 to TRBJ2-1, with 8 positions matching TRBD2. The trim removed 5 bases at V and 8 bases at J, leaving 5 bases unmatched. This CDR3 region has 13 residues. Germline V gives CDR1 LNHDA, CDR2 SQIVND (reference sequence).

V usage is TRBV6-5 and J usage is TRBJ2-4, with 7 positions matching TRBD2. Germline V gene sequence: CDR1 MNHEY, CDR2 SVGAGI. This CDR3 spans 15 amino acids. V lost 0 bases and J lost 8; bases outside the gene matches: 7. The CDR3 is CASSYSGGSGDIQYF. The CDR3 nucleotides read TGTGCCAGCAGTTACTCGGGCGGGAGTGGAGACATTCAGTACTTC.

This clone has a single count. This chain links TRBV5-4 with TRBJ2-7, with D perhaps matching TRBD1 (6 bases). Deletions cut 4 bases from V and 1 base from J, with 15 bases between. Per germline, CDR1 SGHNT and CDR2 YYREEE (reference sequence). CDR3 length: 15 residues. The CDR3 nucleotides read TGTGCCAGCAGCCATGGACAGCGAGGGTCCTACGAGCAGTACTTC. Protein: CASSHGQRGSYEQYF.

The chain uses TRBV25-1 and TRBJ1-5; D possibly corresponds to TRBD1 (6 bases). This CDR3 is 13 amino acids long. Germline CDR1 MGHDK, CDR2 SYGVNS. Trimming pared 8 bases from V and 3 bases from J, leaving 11 bases between. This CDR3 is CASSGQFNQPQHF. The CDR3 bases are TGTGCCAGCTCCGGACAGTTCAATCAGCCCCAGCATTTT. Variable domain in full (rest from reference TRBV25-1 and TRBJ1-5): EADIYQTPRYLVIGTGKKITLECSQTMGHDKMYWYQQDPGMELHLIHYSYGVNSTEKGDLSSESTVSRIRTEHFPLTLESARPSHTSQYLCASSGQFNQPQHFGDGTRLSIL.

The chain has TRBV7-2 and TRBJ2-3; 10 bases match TRBD2. The CDR3 is 15 residues long. With 5 bases clipped from V and 4 bases from J, the junction kept 6 bases outside the gene matches. From germline, CDR1 is SGHTA and CDR2 FQGNSA. Here the CDR3 reads CASSPRTSGADTQYF. The DNA for the CDR3 is TGTGCCAGCAGCCCTAGGACTAGCGGAGCAGATACGCAGTATTTT.